This T cell receptor beta chain was sequenced in a study of blood T cells in healthy people across ages. Study outcomes and limitations: The authors considered diversity estimates from one million T cells to be underestimates. Expanded clonotype shifts may have been confounded, as the donors had an unknown CMV status.

This clonotype was seen a handful of times. Its antigen is currently unknown. A second PCR, run for roughly 7 to 12 cycles, used a sample-barcoded 5' primer plus a J-beta primer mix. Every cDNA was tagged by a template-switch adaptor with 12 random nucleotides. A single record per CDR3 protein comes from TCRdb applying MiXCR to the 5' RACE reads. The sample shows about 800,000 distinct CDR3 sequences, around a quarter of them seen only once. Trimming took 0 bases from V and 0 from J, leaving 11 bases between them. The CDR3 has 16 amino acids. Per germline, CDR1 LNHNV and CDR2 YYDKDF (reference sequence). This sample was shared with a second study, whose subject was T cells of mothers and their children.

The chain links TRBV15 to TRBJ1-1, with no clear D. This receptor was identified in a boy between 5 and 17 years old in good health. The source material was blood. As DNA, the CDR3 is TGTGCCACCAGCAGAGATCCGCGGCCGGTGAACACTGAAGCTTTCTTT. It codes for CATSRDPRPVNTEAFF.